Below are 5 T cell receptor beta chains sequenced from a single sample in a study of shared clonotypes between healthy human individuals. Naive CD8 cells lacked CD45RO, underwent positive selection for CCR7 and left out terminally differentiated effector memory CD45RA+ cells. Only in-frame clones appear in the TCRdb table, and some are missing; sequencing was by immunoSEQ multiplex PCR. The repertoire holds some 2 million clones, 85% to 95% seen once, with approximately 1% in the top ten. Sequenced: naive CD8+ T cells sorted from blood. The receptors were gathered from a man aged 18 to 35 in good health.

Turning to this clone: The same CDR3 is also encoded by other DNA sequences in this sample. The chain employs TRBV4-1 and TRBJ2-7; D might be TRBD2 (6 bases). V was cut by 4 bases and J by 2 bases, with 9 bases left in between. The germline gives CDR1 MGHRA, CDR2 YSYEKL. The CDR3 is 13 amino acids. Written as DNA, the CDR3 is TGCGCCAGCAGCCTGGAGGGCCCCTACGAGCAGTACTTC. The encoded protein is CASSLEGPYEQYF.

The J gene is TRBJ2-3, the V gene TRBV19; tentative D call: TRBD1 (5 bases). Germline V gene lookup returns CDR1 LNHDA and CDR2 SQIVND (reference sequence). This CDR3 spans 15 amino acids. V was cut by 2 bases and J by 4 bases, with 13 bases left in between. CDR3 nucleotide sequence: TGTGCCAGTAGTATATGGGCAGGGTCCCCAGATACGCAGTATTTT. This gives the protein CASSIWAGSPDTQYF.

On this clone: Other DNA sequences of this sample code for an identical CDR3. The gene calls are TRBV4-1 and TRBJ2-7; D may be TRBD1 (7 bases). Germline V gives CDR1 MGHRA, CDR2 YSYEKL. Trimming removed 1 base at V and 0 bases at J, with 10 bases between. The CDR3 contains 15 residues. CDR3 in amino acids: CASSQGQGLSYEQYF. The CDR3 DNA sequence: TGCGCCAGCAGCCAAGGACAGGGACTCTCCTACGAGCAGTACTTC.

DNA of the CDR3: TGTGCTTCAGTCCAGGGATACACTGAAGCTTTCTTT. Translated, it gives CASVQGYTEAFF. The genes are TRBV7-9 and TRBJ1-1; D might be TRBD1 (5 bases). Germline V gene data show CDR1 as SEHNR and CDR2 as FQNEAQ (reference sequence). This CDR3 spans 12 amino acids. The full variable domain, in which reference TRBV7-9 and TRBJ1-1 provide the parts outside the CDR3, is DTGVSQNPRHKITKRGQNVTFRCDPISEHNRLYWYRQTLGQGPEFLTYFQNEAQLEKSRLLSDRFSAERPKGSFSTLEIQRTEQGDSAMYLCASVQGYTEAFFGQGTRLTVV.

V usage is TRBV7-9 and J usage is TRBJ1-1, with D uncertain. Germline V lookup: CDR1 SEHNR, CDR2 FQNEAQ (reference sequence). CDR3 length equals 14 residues. V lost 5 bases to trimming and J lost 5 bases, with 15 bases between them. In nucleotides, the CDR3 is TGTGCCAGCAGCCCATCCGGTGGGTGGACTGAAGCTTTCTTT. It specifies CASSPSGGWTEAFF.